Listed below are T cell receptor beta chains from one sample, sequenced in a study of shared clonotypes between healthy human individuals. Assay used: immunoSEQ multiplex PCR; TCRdb lists only in-frame clones, some missing. The repertoire includes over 800,000 clones, nearly 95% of them detected once, and 24% sits in the top ten. The sequenced material came from naive CD8+ T cells sorted from blood. The receptors originated from a man under 40 in good health. CDR3s include the opening cysteine and the closing phenylalanine or tryptophan. A D gene is named only where the DNA matches it firmly. For some rows the clone size is stated as once, few or many, or as a class when expanded; others skip it.

CASSQSKGARQFF,TGCGCCAGCAGTCAATCGAAGGGGGCGCGGCAGTTCTTC,NA,TRBD1,TRBJ2-1,13,TRBV23-1
CASSLVIRVGYTF,TGTGCCAGCAGCTTAGTAATAAGGGTTGGCTACACCTTC,NA,NA,TRBJ1-2,13,TRBV7-2
CASSGGTVGSQYF,TGTGCCAGCAGCGGAGGGACAGTTGGTTCGCAGTATTTT,NA,NA,TRBJ2-3,13,TRBV11-2
CASSPLNEQFF,TGTGCCAGCAGTCCCCTCAATGAGCAGTTCTTC,NA,NA,TRBJ2-1,11,TRBV6-1
CASSQTGLDAEQYF,TGTGCCAGCAGCCAAACGGGACTAGACGCCGAGCAGTACTTC,NA,TRBD2,TRBJ2-7,14,TRBV5-6
CASSLLGERYEQYF,TGCGCCAGCAGCCTCTTGGGGGAACGGTACGAGCAGTACTTC,NA,NA,TRBJ2-7,14,TRBV5-1
CASRGLAWEQFF,TGTGCCAGCAGGGGACTAGCATGGGAGCAGTTCTTC,NA,TRBD2,TRBJ2-1,12,TRBV6-1
CASSQASSRAFF,TGCGCCAGCAGCCAAGCGTCCTCTCGAGCTTTCTTT,NA,NA,TRBJ1-1,12,TRBV4-1
CSANYGYTF,TGCAGTGCTAACTATGGCTACACCTTC,few,NA,TRBJ1-2,9,TRBV20-1
CASSLVPDKSTNEKLFF,TGTGCCAGCAGCTTAGTCCCGGACAAATCAACTAATGAAAAACTGTTTTTT,NA,NA,TRBJ1-4,17,TRBV7-6
CASSATYNEQFF,TGTGCCAGCAGCGCGACCTACAATGAGCAGTTCTTC,NA,NA,TRBJ2-1,12,TRBV7-9
CASSGRTGDGSGSYNEQFF,TGTGCCAGCAGCGGACGGACAGGGGACGGCTCGGGCTCCTACAATGAGCAGTTCTTC,NA,TRBD1,TRBJ2-1,19,TRBV7-9
CASRPDRARREKLFF,TGTGCCAGCAGGCCTGACAGGGCCCGTAGAGAAAAACTGTTTTTT,once,TRBD1,TRBJ1-4,15,TRBV28
CASSSSRGGALQETQYF,TGTGCCAGCAGCTCTTCGAGGGGGGGCGCGCTCCAAGAGACCCAGTACTTC,NA,NA,TRBJ2-5,17,TRBV7-9
CASSLGGGVGYTF,TGTGCCAGCAGCTTAGGGGGTGGGGTTGGCTACACCTTC,NA,NA,TRBJ1-2,13,TRBV7-9
CASSQVGGLGDEQYF,TGTGCCAGCAGCCAAGTGGGAGGGCTAGGCGACGAGCAGTACTTC,NA,TRBD2,TRBJ2-7,15,TRBV14
CASSKSGTAIIEQYF,TGTGCCAGCTCAAAATCCGGGACAGCTATCATCGAGCAGTACTTC,NA,TRBD1,TRBJ2-7,15,TRBV18
CASTSLAGLEGYTF,TGTGCCAGCACCTCTTTAGCAGGGCTGGAAGGCTACACCTTC,NA,NA,TRBJ1-2,14,TRBV5-5
CASSIPGLNTEAFF,TGTGCCAGTAGTATACCCGGGTTGAACACTGAAGCTTTCTTT,NA,NA,TRBJ1-1,14,TRBV19
CASSRARDYRYNEQFF,TGTGCCAGCAGCCGTGCGCGGGACTATCGTTACAATGAGCAGTTCTTC,NA,TRBD2,TRBJ2-1,16,TRBV7-8
CASSFSRDRWKGTEAFF,TGTGCCAGCAGTTTCTCCCGGGACAGGTGGAAGGGCACTGAAGCTTTCTTT,once,TRBD1,TRBJ1-1,17,TRBV28
CAAYSSTDTQYF,TGTGCGGCGTATTCTAGCACAGATACGCAGTATTTT,NA,NA,TRBJ2-3,12,TRBV28
CASSLIGASAYNEQFF,TGTGCCAGCAGCTTAATTGGGGCTAGCGCGTACAATGAGCAGTTCTTC,NA,NA,TRBJ2-1,16,TRBV7-9
CASITTSSNTYEQYF,TGTGCCAGCATTACGACATCCTCGAATACCTACGAGCAGTACTTC,NA,NA,TRBJ2-7,15,TRBV6-1
CAIPPGVAGGPNTQYF,TGTGCCATCCCCCCGGGGGTAGCGGGAGGGCCAAATACGCAGTATTTT,NA,TRBD2,TRBJ2-3,16,TRBV6-4
CASSESSTDTQYF,TGCGCCAGCAGTGAGTCGAGCACAGATACGCAGTATTTT,NA,NA,TRBJ2-3,13,TRBV10-2
CASSLGGNTIYF,TGTGCCAGCAGCTTAGGTGGAAACACCATATATTTT,NA,NA,TRBJ1-3,12,TRBV7-9
CASSYQETQYF,TGTGCCAGCTCCTACCAAGAGACCCAGTACTTC,few,NA,TRBJ2-5,11,TRBV18
CASSPLMTRIDEQYF,TGTGCCAGCAGCCCCCTGATGACCCGGATTGACGAGCAGTACTTC,NA,NA,TRBJ2-7,15,TRBV7-3